What follows describes a single T cell receptor (beta chain). This sample was included in a study of T cell responses to AZD1222 COVID-19 vaccine. Clones were read by immunoSEQ multiplex PCR, and TCRdb kept only the in-frame ones, dropping some. The data contain fewer than 120,000 clones, around nine tenths of them seen just once; the ten biggest clones take up around 14%. CDR3 size: 15 residues. V lost 4 bases to trimming and J lost 3 bases; unmatched junction nucleotides: 5. CDR1 KGHDR and CDR2 SFDVKD come from the germline V gene. The chain is built from TRBV24-1 and TRBJ1-5; 7 bases are a match to TRBD1. The source of this sequence is an adult who received the AZD1222 COVID-19 vaccine. The sequencing here drew on peripheral blood, taken 28 days after the second AZD1222 dose. For the CDR3, the DNA is TGTGCCACCAGTGACCTTGACAGGGTCAATCAGCCCCAGCATTTT. Translation gives CATSDLDRVNQPQHF.